This T cell receptor (beta chain) was recovered during a study of CD8+ T cells in alopecia areata (dated by TCRdb to 2016 to 2018). In terms of the full investigation: Treated patients were enrolled in an open-label pilot trial of oral tofacitinib at 5 to 10 mg twice daily for moderate-to-severe alopecia areata. immunoSEQ multiplex PCR using 35 Vbeta forward primers and 13 Jbeta reverse primers was used to amplify TCRbeta CDR3 regions. High-throughput TCRbeta sequencing was used to examine T cell clonal expansion in alopecia areata in both the C3H/HeJ mouse model and human patients. On the human side, TCRbeta sequencing was run on scalp tissue and on sorted CD4+ and CD8+ peripheral blood T cells from healthy controls and from alopecia areata patients with either patchy or totalis/universalis disease. Clonality in the scalp was compared among normal scalp (n=4), patchy alopecia areata scalp (n=8), and alopecia totalis/universalis scalp (n=8). Biopsies were taken from tofacitinib-treated patients at baseline and at 4 and 24 weeks of treatment, and a later scalp biopsy was taken in several of the tofacitinib-treated patients. RNA was extracted with the PAXgene miRNA kit for fixed scalp, the miRNeasy kit for PBMCs, and the RNeasy kit for mouse skin. Patients received tofacitinib for 6 to 18 months and were then followed off drug for 6 months to check for delayed response and recurrence. Disease severity in treated patients was measured with the SALT score, which quantifies the percentage of affected scalp surface area. Here is what the overall study found, with its caveats: Higher clonality and more expanded CD8+ clones were observed in lesional scalp than in normal scalp, particularly in alopecia totalis/universalis, a finding suggestive of antigenic drive. Unlike mouse skin, which is dominated by gammadelta T cells, normal human skin has resident alphabeta T cells that are also sequenced, and this complicates analysis of the scalp TCR repertoire. Shared TCR sequences between patients were less evident than in mice, which may be partly attributable to HLA diversity in the patient population. Tofacitinib significantly decreased scalp clonality and the number of expanded CD8+ clones among the top 100 scalp clones. During tofacitinib treatment, many expanded lesional clones stuck around in both scalp and blood, and this persistence may partly explain why relapse happens after treatment is stopped. The treated cohort was small, with a single nonresponder, so links between baseline CD8+ expansion and response need larger studies.

What this sample's time point label stands for: roughly 26 weeks on oral tofacitinib. The label giving this sample's treatment or condition can be read as: oral pan-JAK inhibitor, 5-10 mg twice daily. Lesional scalp punch biopsies and peripheral blood were obtained from alopecia areata patients. PBMCs were isolated by density centrifugation and stained for CD3, CD4 and CD8, after which CD4+ and CD8+ T cells were sorted on a FACSAria. In the case of this clone: Its cognate antigen has yet to be identified. Nothing much larger sits one base from this clone, and base qualities are not available.

The germline V gene encodes CDR1 LNHNV and CDR2 YYDKDF (reference sequence). The CDR3 measures 14 amino acids from cysteine to phenylalanine. Only CDR3 DNA is held: 42 bases, read in frame from base 1. V drops 0 bases and J drops 7 bases, leaving 12 bases in between. Library generation was performed with the immunoSEQ multiplex PCR assay. RNA was extracted from all samples and reverse transcribed into cDNA as template for TCR sequencing. First-strand cDNA was synthesized with SuperScript III using a 2:1 mix of oligo-dT and random hexamers. A synthetic immune receptor repertoire was used to gauge amplification bias, and whatever bias remained was removed computationally. The authors processed their data as follows. Raw reads were preprocessed to remove errors, and CDR3 was defined according to IMGT conventions as the region from the conserved cysteine to phenylalanine. Clonality was computed as 1 minus the Shannon entropy, with the entropy normalized by log2 of the number of productive unique TCRs. Whether scalp clones were CD4 or CD8 was inferred by matching scalp TCRbeta sequences against CD4 and CD8 repertoires sorted from blood. TCRdb mirrors the immuneACCESS table, restricted to in-frame sequences. Some clones are absent from its copies; in checked studies, under half trace to an unresolved V gene, and the reason for the others is unknown. That table is the source of V, J and clone size, and D and trimming were worked out from the DNA. Counted in this sample were 95,000 to 110,000 clones; 84% of them appeared once. The ten largest clones add up to roughly 25% of the sample.

The receptor was derived from a human donor with alopecia areata. Rearrangement joined TRBV15 to TRBJ1-1, with the D gene not clear enough to name. Here the sequenced sample was CD8+ T cells sorted from blood, taken at week 24, from a patient treated with tofacitinib. CDR3 loop: CATSRDRAVHEAFF. The DNA sequence reads TGTGCCACCAGCAGAGATCGGGCAGTCCATGAAGCTTTCTTT.